The clone carrying this T cell receptor (beta chain) has a count of ten or more. Per germline, CDR1 LGHDT and CDR2 YNNKEL (reference sequence). This CDR3 is 17 amino acids long. The ends were cut back, 1 base at V and 1 base at J, with 15 bases in the middle. This entry comes from a study of T cells in Graves' hyperthyroidism and ophthalmopathy. The source material, RNA transcripts, was used to amplify TCR beta CDR3 regions. During a first-round RT-PCR of the TCR CDR3, the HTBI primer set was used. TCRdb re-derived calls from the multiplex PCR reads in MiXCR, one entry per CDR3 protein. The sample includes around 700,000 distinct CDR3 sequences, approximately 18% of them seen just once.

The receptor comes from a woman in her forties or fifties with Graves' hyperthyroidism that later progressed to Graves' ophthalmopathy. V usage is TRBV3-1 and J usage is TRBJ2-3; D ambiguous. The sample taken for sequencing was blood. CDR3 DNA sequence: TGTGCCAGCAGCCAAGCTCGCAGGATCGATGGCACAGATACGCAGTATTTT. This encodes CASSQARRIDGTDTQYF.